One and the same sample provided the 11 T cell receptor beta chains below, sequenced in a study of CD8 T cells in ankylosing spondylitis. Study-level findings and limits: Ankylosing spondylitis blood appeared to carry a characteristic TCR beta motif of several highly homologous variants.

These receptors' targets are unknown. TCRdb re-derived calls from the 5' RACE reads in MiXCR, one entry per CDR3 protein. The profile shows 75,000 to 95,000 distinct CDR3 sequences, about 9% of them singletons. Material for sequencing was blood, either unsorted or a sorted T cell fraction (not recorded which). Every receptor here comes from a male donor with ankylosing spondylitis.

The CDR3 coding sequence is TGTGCCAGCAGAGCCGGGTGGATTAGCGGGAGGACCTACGAGCAGTACTTC. Its protein is CASRAGWISGRTYEQYF. J is TRBJ2-7 and V is TRBV6-1, with TRBD2 matching 10 bases. With 6 bases clipped from V and 2 bases from J, the junction kept 13 bases outside the gene matches. Germline lookup yields CDR1 MNHNS and CDR2 SASEGT. The CDR3 is 17 residues long.

This clonotype was found many times. The V call is TRBV12-5, the J call TRBJ1-1; D is uncertain. Germline V lookup: CDR1 LGHNT, CDR2 FRNRAP. The CDR3 is 12 amino acids. The V gene lost 5 bases and the J gene lost 1 base, with 5 bases spanning the gap. CDR3 DNA: TGTGCTAGTGGTGTTGGGAACACTGAAGCTTTCTTT. Its translation is CASGVGNTEAFF.

Many counts were recorded for this clonotype. The CDR3 protein is CASSLSFLNYEQYV. The CDR3 bases are TGTGCCAGCAGTTTATCGTTCCTTAACTACGAGCAGTACGTC. The chain has TRBV28 and TRBJ2-7; no reliable D call. Germline lookup yields CDR1 MDHEN and CDR2 SYDVKM. Trimming pared 1 base from V and 3 bases from J, leaving 10 bases between. The CDR3 totals 14 residues.

This clonotype was observed a handful of times. The chain couples TRBV28 to TRBJ1-4; D ambiguous. Trimming stripped 3 bases from V and 7 bases from J, with 6 bases between. The CDR3 is 12 amino acids. The germline CDR1 and CDR2 sequences are MDHEN and SYDVKM. CDR3: CASSLRVEKLFF. CDR3 DNA: TGTGCCAGCAGTTTGAGGGTTGAAAAACTGTTTTTT.

This chain connects TRBV4-1 to TRBJ2-2; 7 bases are shared with TRBD2. CDR1 is MGHRA, CDR2 YSYEKL, per germline. V was pared by 1 base and J by 6 bases, with 5 bases of the junction left unmatched. The CDR3 is made up of 15 amino acids. This chain's CDR3 is CASSQVPSGAGELFF. For the CDR3, the DNA is TGCGCCAGCAGCCAAGTCCCTAGCGGCGCCGGGGAGCTGTTTTTT.

V is TRBV27 and J is TRBJ1-5; TRBD1 matches at 7 bases. The trim removed 6 bases at V and 6 bases at J, leaving 8 bases unmatched. Germline CDR1 is MNHEY and CDR2 is SMNVEV (reference sequence). This CDR3 contains 14 residues. The CDR3 protein is CASRPGGWRQPQHF. CDR3 DNA sequence: TGTGCCAGCAGACCAGGGGGATGGCGTCAGCCCCAGCATTTT.

V gene TRBV2 combines with J gene TRBJ2-5, with a tentative D call TRBD2 (6 bases). Germline V gene sequence: CDR1 SNHLY, CDR2 FYNNEI. Trimming left V 6 bases short and J 5 bases short, with 19 bases between. The CDR3 is 15 amino acids. CDR3 nucleotides: TGTGCCAGCAGAGTACGGGGCGGGGTGTGGGAGACCCAGTACTTC. This encodes CASRVRGGVWETQYF.

This clonotype was counted a few times. The chain joins TRBV6-4 to TRBJ2-7; possible D gene TRBD2, 6 bases. There are 16 residues in the CDR3. Trimming removed 2 bases from V and 6 bases from J, with 20 bases in between. CDR1 and CDR2 (germline): MRHNA, SNTAGT. Here the CDR3 reads CASSDPRESGLPEQYV. The CDR3 nucleotides read TGTGCCAGCAGTGACCCCCGAGAAAGCGGGCTCCCCGAGCAGTACGTC.

This clonotype was recorded at least ten times. At one end, the junction sequence differs from germline, possibly due to a read error. This rearrangement joins TRBV6-1 to TRBJ1-5; D is unresolved. Germline V gene sequence: CDR1 MNHNS, CDR2 SASEGT. The CDR3 length is 14 residues. Here the CDR3 reads CASREEISTQPQHF. In DNA form, the CDR3 reads TGTGCCAGCAGAGAAGAGATCAGCACTCAGCCCCAGCATTTT.

A few counts support this clonotype. This chain uses TRBV13 with TRBJ2-7; 11 bases agree with TRBD2. The CDR3 loop spans 16 amino acids. After removal of 1 base from V and 4 bases from J, the junction contained 6 bases not matched to a gene. Germline CDR1 PRHDT, CDR2 FYEKMQ (reference sequence). The CDR3, as DNA: TGTGCCAGCAGCTTAGTGGCTAGCGGGAGGCATTACGAGCAGTACTTC. This gives the protein CASSLVASGRHYEQYF. Together with reference TRBV13 and TRBJ2-7, the CDR3 gives the full variable domain: AAGVIQSPRHLIKEKRETATLKCYPIPRHDTVYWYQQGPGQDPQFLISFYEKMQSDKGSIPDRFSAQQFSDYHSELNMSSLELGDSALYFCASSLVASGRHYEQYFGPGTRLTVT.

This clonotype turned up a few times. The chain recombines TRBV7-8 with TRBJ1-2, with D tentatively TRBD1 (6 bases). Germline CDR1 SGHVS, CDR2 FQNEAQ. The CDR3 has 15 amino acids. Trimming removed 2 bases at V and 0 bases at J, with 10 bases between. CDR3 protein: CASSLYAGANYGYTF. CDR3 coding DNA: TGTGCCAGCAGCTTATACGCAGGGGCTAACTATGGCTACACCTTC. The whole variable domain, remainder taken from reference TRBV7-8 and TRBJ1-2, is GAGVSQSPRYKVAKRGQDVALRCDPISGHVSLFWYQQALGQGPEFLTYFQNEAQLDKSGLPSDRFFAERPEGSVSTLKIQRTQQEDSAVYLCASSLYAGANYGYTFGSGTRLTVV.